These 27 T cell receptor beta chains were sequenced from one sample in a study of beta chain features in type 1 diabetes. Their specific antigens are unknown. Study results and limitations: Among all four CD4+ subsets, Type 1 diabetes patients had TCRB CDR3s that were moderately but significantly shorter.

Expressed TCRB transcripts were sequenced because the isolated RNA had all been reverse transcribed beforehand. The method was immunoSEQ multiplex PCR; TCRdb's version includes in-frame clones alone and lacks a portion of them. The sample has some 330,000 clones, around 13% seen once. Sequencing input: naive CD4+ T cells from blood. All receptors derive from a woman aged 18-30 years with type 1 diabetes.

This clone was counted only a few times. The CDR3 here is CASSVASGEGSEQYF. CDR3 DNA sequence: TGTGCCAGCAGCGTAGCTAGCGGAGAGGGGAGCGAGCAGTACTTC. This sequence joins TRBV9 and TRBJ2-7; 7 bases are a match to TRBD2. Germline CDR1 and CDR2: SGDLS and YYNGEE. V shed 0 bases, J shed 6 bases, and the junction held 9 bases outside the gene matches. The CDR3 length is 15 residues.

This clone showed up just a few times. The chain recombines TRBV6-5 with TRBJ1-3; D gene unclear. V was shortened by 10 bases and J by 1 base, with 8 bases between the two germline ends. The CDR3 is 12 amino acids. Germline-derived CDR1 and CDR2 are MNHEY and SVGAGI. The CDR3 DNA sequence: TGTGCCACCCGAGGGTCTGGAAACACCATATATTTT. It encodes CATRGSGNTIYF.

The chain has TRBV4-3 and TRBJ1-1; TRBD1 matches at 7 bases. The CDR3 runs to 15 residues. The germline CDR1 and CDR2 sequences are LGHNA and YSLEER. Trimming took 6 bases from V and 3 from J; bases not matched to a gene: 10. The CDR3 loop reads CASSRMGQMDTEAFF. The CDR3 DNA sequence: TGCGCCAGCAGTAGAATGGGACAGATGGACACTGAAGCTTTCTTT.

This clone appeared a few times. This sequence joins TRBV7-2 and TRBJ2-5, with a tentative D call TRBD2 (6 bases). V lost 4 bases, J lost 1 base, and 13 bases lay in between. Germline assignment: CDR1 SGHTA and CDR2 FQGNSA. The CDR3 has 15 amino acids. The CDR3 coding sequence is TGTGCCAGCAGCTCCGAGGCGGGAAGCCAAGAGACCCAGTACTTC. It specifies CASSSEAGSQETQYF.

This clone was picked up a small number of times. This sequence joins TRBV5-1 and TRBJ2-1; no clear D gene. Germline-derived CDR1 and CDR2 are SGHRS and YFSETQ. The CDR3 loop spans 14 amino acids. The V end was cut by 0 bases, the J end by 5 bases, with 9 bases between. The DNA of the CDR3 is TGCGCCAGCAGCTTGGTGGCGGAAAACAATGAGCAGTTCTTC. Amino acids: CASSLVAENNEQFF.

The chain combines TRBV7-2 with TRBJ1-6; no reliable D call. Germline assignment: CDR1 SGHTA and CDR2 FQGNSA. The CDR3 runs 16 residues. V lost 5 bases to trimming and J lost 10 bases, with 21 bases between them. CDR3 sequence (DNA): TGTGCCAGCAGCCCTCTACTAGGACTCGGCGGCTCACCCCTCCACTTT. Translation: CASSPLLGLGGSPLHF.

The CDR3, as DNA: TGTGCCAGCAGCTTAGAAGGAGCCAGGAGGGTGTTTTTT. As protein: CASSLEGARRVFF. The rearrangement joins TRBV11-2 to TRBJ2-2; possible D gene TRBD2, 6 bases. The CDR3 is 13 amino acids. The V and J ends lost 0 bases and 15 bases respectively, with 14 bases between them. Germline loops: CDR1 SGHAT, CDR2 FQNNGV. The full variable domain, rest sourced from reference TRBV11-2 and TRBJ2-2, is EAGVAQSPRYKIIEKRQSVAFWCNPISGHATLYWYQQILGQGPKLLIQFQNNGVVDDSQLPKDRFSAERLKGVDSTLKIQPAKLEDSAVYLCASSLEGARRVFFGEGSRLTVL.

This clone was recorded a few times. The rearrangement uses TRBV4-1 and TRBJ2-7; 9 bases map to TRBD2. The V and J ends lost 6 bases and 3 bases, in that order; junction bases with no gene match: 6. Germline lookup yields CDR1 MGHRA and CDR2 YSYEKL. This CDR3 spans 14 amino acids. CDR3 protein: CASRPSGTNYEQYF. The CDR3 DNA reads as TGCGCCAGCAGACCTAGCGGGACCAACTACGAGCAGTACTTC.

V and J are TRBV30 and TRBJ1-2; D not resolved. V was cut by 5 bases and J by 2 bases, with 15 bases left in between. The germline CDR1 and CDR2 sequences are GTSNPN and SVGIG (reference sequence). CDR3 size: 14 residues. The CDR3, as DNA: TGTGCCTGGGGAACCCGGACTCTCAACTATGGCTACACCTTC. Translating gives CAWGTRTLNYGYTF. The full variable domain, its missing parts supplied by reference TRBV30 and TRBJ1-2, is SQTIHQWPATLVQPVGSPLSLECTVEGTSNPNLYWYRQAAGRGLQLLFYSVGIGQISSEVPQNLSASRPQDRQFILSSKKLLLSDSGFYLCAWGTRTLNYGYTFGSGTRLTVV.

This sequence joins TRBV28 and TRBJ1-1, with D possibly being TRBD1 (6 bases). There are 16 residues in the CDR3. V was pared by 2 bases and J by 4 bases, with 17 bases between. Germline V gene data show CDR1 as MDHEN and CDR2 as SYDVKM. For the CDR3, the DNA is TGTGCCAGCAGTTTAGGCGGGGGAACAGGGTTCACTGAAGCTTTCTTT. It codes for CASSLGGGTGFTEAFF.

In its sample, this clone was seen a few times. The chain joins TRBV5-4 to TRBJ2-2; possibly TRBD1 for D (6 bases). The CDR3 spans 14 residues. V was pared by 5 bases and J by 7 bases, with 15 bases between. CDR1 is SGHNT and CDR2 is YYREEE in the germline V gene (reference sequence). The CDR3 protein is CASRTGMFSGELFF. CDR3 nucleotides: TGTGCCAGCAGGACAGGCATGTTTAGCGGGGAGCTGTTTTTT.

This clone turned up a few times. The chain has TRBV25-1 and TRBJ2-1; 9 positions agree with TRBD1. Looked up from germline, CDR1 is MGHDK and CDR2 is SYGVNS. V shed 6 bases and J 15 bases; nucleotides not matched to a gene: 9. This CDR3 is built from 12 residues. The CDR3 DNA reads TGTGCCAGCAGCGGGACAGGGAGGTTACTGTTCTTC. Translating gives CASSGTGRLLFF.

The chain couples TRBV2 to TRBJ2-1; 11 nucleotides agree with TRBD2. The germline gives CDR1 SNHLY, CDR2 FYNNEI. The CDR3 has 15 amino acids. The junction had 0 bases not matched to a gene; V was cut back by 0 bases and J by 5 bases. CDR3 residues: CASSEASGRDNEQFF. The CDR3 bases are TGTGCCAGCAGTGAAGCTAGCGGGAGGGACAATGAGCAGTTCTTC.

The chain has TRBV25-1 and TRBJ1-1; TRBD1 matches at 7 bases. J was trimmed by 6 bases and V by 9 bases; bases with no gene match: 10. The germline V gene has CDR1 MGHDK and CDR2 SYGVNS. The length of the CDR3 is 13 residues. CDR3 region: CASRTVTGAEAFF. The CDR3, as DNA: TGTGCCAGTCGCACCGTAACAGGGGCTGAAGCTTTCTTT.

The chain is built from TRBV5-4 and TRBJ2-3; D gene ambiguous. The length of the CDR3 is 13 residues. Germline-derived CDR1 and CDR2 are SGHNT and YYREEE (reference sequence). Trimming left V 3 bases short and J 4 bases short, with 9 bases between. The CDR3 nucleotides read TGTGCCAGCAGCTCGACGGGTTCAGATACGCAGTATTTT. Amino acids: CASSSTGSDTQYF.

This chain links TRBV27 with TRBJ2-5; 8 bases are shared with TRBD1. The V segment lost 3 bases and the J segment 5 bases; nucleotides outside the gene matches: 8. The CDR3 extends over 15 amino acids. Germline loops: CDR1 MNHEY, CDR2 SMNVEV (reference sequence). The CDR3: CASSFVRGRGETQYF. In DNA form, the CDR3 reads TGTGCCAGCAGTTTCGTCAGGGGGCGCGGGGAGACCCAGTACTTC.

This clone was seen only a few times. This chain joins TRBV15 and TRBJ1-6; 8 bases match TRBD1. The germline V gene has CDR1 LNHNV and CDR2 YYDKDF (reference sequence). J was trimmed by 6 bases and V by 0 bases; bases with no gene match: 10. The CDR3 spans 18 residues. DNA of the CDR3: TGTGCCACCAGCAGAGAAATACCTTGGGACAGGACTAATTCACCCCTCCACTTT. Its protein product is CATSREIPWDRTNSPLHF.

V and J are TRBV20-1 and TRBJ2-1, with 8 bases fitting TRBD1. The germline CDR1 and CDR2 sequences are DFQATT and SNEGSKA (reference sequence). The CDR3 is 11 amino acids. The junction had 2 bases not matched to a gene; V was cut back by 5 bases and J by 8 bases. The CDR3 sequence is CSALRGHEQFF. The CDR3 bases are TGCAGTGCTCTCAGGGGGCATGAGCAGTTCTTC.

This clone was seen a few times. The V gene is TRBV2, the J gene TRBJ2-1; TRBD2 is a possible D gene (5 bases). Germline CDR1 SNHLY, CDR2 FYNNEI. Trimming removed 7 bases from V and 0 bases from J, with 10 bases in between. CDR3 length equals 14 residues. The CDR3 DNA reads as TGTGCCAGCAAGGTAGCGAACTCCTACAATGAGCAGTTCTTC. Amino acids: CASKVANSYNEQFF.

The CDR3 loop reads CASSIGQRQETQYF. The CDR3 nucleotides are TGTGCCAGTAGTATCGGACAACGCCAAGAGACCCAGTACTTC. The genes are TRBV19 and TRBJ2-5, with D maybe TRBD1 (5 bases). Germline V gene lookup returns CDR1 LNHDA and CDR2 SQIVND (reference sequence). The V gene lost 3 bases and the J gene lost 1 base, with 9 bases spanning the gap. The CDR3 covers 14 residues.

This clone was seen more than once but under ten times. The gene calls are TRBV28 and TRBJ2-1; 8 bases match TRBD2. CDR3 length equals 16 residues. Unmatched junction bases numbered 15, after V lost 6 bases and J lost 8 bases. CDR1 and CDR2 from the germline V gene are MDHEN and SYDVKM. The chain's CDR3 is CASSRVPAGERHEQFF. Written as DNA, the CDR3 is TGTGCCAGCAGCCGAGTCCCAGCGGGAGAGCGTCATGAGCAGTTCTTC.

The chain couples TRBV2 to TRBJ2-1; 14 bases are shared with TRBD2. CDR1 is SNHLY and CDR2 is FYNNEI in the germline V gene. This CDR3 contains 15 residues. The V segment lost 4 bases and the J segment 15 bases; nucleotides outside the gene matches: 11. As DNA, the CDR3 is TGTGCCAGCAGTGGAGGGTCGAGACTAGCGGGAGGGCGGTTCTTC. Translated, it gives CASSGGSRLAGGRFF. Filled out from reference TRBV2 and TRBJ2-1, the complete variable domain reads EPEVTQTPSHQVTQMGQEVILRCVPISNHLYFYWYRQILGQKVEFLVSFYNNEISEKSEIFDDQFSVERPDGSNFTLKIRSTKLEDSAMYFCASSGGSRLAGGRFFGPGTRLTVL.

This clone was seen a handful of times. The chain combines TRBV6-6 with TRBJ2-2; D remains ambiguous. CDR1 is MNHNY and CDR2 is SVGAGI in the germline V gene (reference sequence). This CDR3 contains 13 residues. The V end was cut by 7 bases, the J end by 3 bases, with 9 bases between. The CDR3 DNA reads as TGTGCCAGCAATCTAGAATACACCGGGGAGCTGTTTTTT. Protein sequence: CASNLEYTGELFF.

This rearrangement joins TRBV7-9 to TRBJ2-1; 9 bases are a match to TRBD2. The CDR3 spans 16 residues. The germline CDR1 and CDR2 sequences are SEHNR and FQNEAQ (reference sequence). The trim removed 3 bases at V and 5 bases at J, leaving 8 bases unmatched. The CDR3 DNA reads TGTGCCAGCAGCTTTCGGTCGACTAGCGGAAACAATGAGCAGTTCTTC. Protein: CASSFRSTSGNNEQFF.

The CDR3 DNA reads as TGTGCCAGCAGCCTACTGGTAGGGGATCAGCCCCAGCATTTT. Translated, it gives CASSLLVGDQPQHF. The chain has TRBV6-5 and TRBJ1-5; D is possibly TRBD1 (5 bases). V was pared by 6 bases and J by 5 bases, with 14 bases between. Germline V gene sequence: CDR1 MNHEY, CDR2 SVGAGI. The CDR3 sequence is 14 residues long.

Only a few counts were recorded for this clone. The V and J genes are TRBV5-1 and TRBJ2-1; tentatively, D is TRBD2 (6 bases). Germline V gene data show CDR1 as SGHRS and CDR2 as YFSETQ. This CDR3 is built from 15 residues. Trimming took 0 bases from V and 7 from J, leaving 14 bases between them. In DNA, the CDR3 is TGCGCCAGCAGCTTGGCCGAGGACTACTCGAATGAGCAGTTCTTC. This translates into CASSLAEDYSNEQFF. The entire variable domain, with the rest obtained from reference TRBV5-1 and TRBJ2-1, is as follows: KAGVTQTPRYLIKTRGQQVTLSCSPISGHRSVSWYQQTPGQGLQFLFEYFSETQRNKGNFPGRFSGRQFSNSRSEMNVSTLELGDSALYLCASSLAEDYSNEQFFGPGTRLTVL.

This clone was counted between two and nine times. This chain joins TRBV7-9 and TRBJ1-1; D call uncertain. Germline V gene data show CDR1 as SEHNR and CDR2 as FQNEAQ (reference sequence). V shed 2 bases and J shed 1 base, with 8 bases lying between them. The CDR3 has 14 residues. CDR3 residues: CASSLITGNTEAFF. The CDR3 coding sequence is TGTGCCAGCAGCTTAATAACCGGGAACACTGAAGCTTTCTTT.